A single sample is the source of the 10 T cell receptor beta chains below, sequenced in a study of PD-L1 blockade in urothelial cancer. Measured with immunoSEQ multiplex PCR; TCRdb has only the in-frame clones, and not every one. This table has more than 40,000 clones, 70% to 90% appearing once. Sequencing was performed on PBMCs, taken around atezolizumab (anti-PD-L1) treatment. Every receptor here comes from a man between 60 and 70 years old with urothelial cancer.

This clone was seen a few times. This rearrangement joins TRBV5-4 to TRBJ1-6, with D possibly matching TRBD1 (6 bases). The length of the CDR3 is 14 residues. Trimming left V 2 bases short and J 10 bases short, with 13 bases between. Germline CDR1 reads SGHNT; CDR2 reads YYREEE (reference sequence). CDR3 nucleotide sequence: TGTGCCAGCAGCTTCGACGGACAGACGTCACCCCTCCACTTT. Encoded protein: CASSFDGQTSPLHF.

The chain recombines TRBV27 with TRBJ1-1; D is undetermined. The CDR3 runs 13 residues. Germline lookup yields CDR1 MNHEY and CDR2 SMNVEV (reference sequence). V shed 3 bases and J shed 1 base, with 6 bases lying between them. For the CDR3, the DNA is TGTGCCAGCAGTTTGGCCCAGAACACTGAAGCTTTCTTT. Amino acid sequence: CASSLAQNTEAFF.

CDR3 sequence reads: CASSSPSGTGFNEQFF. The DNA of the CDR3 is TGTGCCAGCAGTTCCCCCTCCGGGACAGGGTTCAATGAGCAGTTCTTC. The chain links TRBV28 to TRBJ2-1, with 9 nucleotides matching TRBD1. After removal of 4 bases from V and 6 bases from J, the junction contained 10 bases not matched to a gene. The CDR3 consists of 16 residues. Germline CDR1 reads MDHEN; CDR2 reads SYDVKM. Together with reference TRBV28 and TRBJ2-1, the CDR3 gives the full variable domain: DVKVTQSSRYLVKRTGEKVFLECVQDMDHENMFWYRQDPGLGLRLIYFSYDVKMKEKGDIPEGYSVSREKKERFSLILESASTNQTSMYLCASSSPSGTGFNEQFFGPGTRLTVL.

The V gene is TRBV4-2, the J gene TRBJ2-5; D is unclear. V was pared by 4 bases and J by 3 bases, with 12 bases between. Per germline, CDR1 LGHNA and CDR2 YNFKEQ. CDR3 size: 14 residues. CDR3 sequence reads: CASSPLDSKETQYF. DNA of the CDR3: TGTGCCAGCAGCCCACTTGACTCGAAAGAGACCCAGTACTTC.

This clone occurred a few times. J is TRBJ1-3 and V is TRBV6-1; possibly TRBD1 for D (5 bases). Trimming pared 6 bases from V and 3 bases from J, leaving 9 bases between. The CDR3 covers 13 residues. Germline V lookup: CDR1 MNHNS, CDR2 SASEGT. CDR3 DNA: TGTGCCAGCAGCCGGGGGGGTGGAAACACCATATATTTT. This encodes CASSRGGGNTIYF.

The chain links TRBV13 to TRBJ2-1; possible D gene TRBD2, 6 bases. The germline V gene encodes CDR1 PRHDT and CDR2 FYEKMQ (reference sequence). The CDR3 consists of 12 residues. The V and J ends lost 3 bases and 6 bases respectively, with 6 bases between them. CDR3 nucleotides: TGTGCCAGCAGCTTGACTAGCAATGAGCAGTTCTTC. Translated, it gives CASSLTSNEQFF.

The J gene is TRBJ2-7, the V gene TRBV6-5; D uncertain. Germline V CDR1 and CDR2: MNHEY, SVGAGI. V lost 5 bases, J lost 0 bases, and 8 bases lay in between. The CDR3 runs to 13 residues. The CDR3 coding sequence is TGTGCCAGCAGTAACAGACCCTCCTACGAGCAGTACTTC. Translating gives CASSNRPSYEQYF.

Worth noting for this clone: In the same sample, other DNA sequences code for this CDR3. This chain uses TRBV5-1 with TRBJ2-3; D gene uncertain. The CDR3 length is 12 residues. Trimming cost V 4 bases and J 3 bases, with 6 bases left between them. Germline CDR1 reads SGHRS; CDR2 reads YFSETQ. DNA for the CDR3: TGCGCCAGCAGCCTCCCGACAGATACGCAGTATTTT. It translates to CASSLPTDTQYF.

The chain combines TRBV30 with TRBJ1-5; D perhaps matches TRBD1 (5 bases). Germline V gene data show CDR1 as GTSNPN and CDR2 as SVGIG (reference sequence). The CDR3 covers 12 residues. V lost 4 bases and J 9 bases, leaving 13 bases between the germline ends. CDR3 sequence reads: CAWNQGSWPQHF. The CDR3, as DNA: TGTGCCTGGAATCAGGGCTCTTGGCCCCAGCATTTT.

This clone was seen more than once but under ten times. The rearrangement links TRBV15 to TRBJ1-1; 7 nucleotides line up with TRBD1. V lost 0 bases, J lost 0 bases, and 13 bases stayed unmatched. The germline gives CDR1 LNHNV, CDR2 YYDKDF (reference sequence). This CDR3 region has 19 residues. The CDR3 bases are TGTGCCACCAGCAGAGAGACCGCGAGGTTGGACAGGATGAACACTGAAGCTTTCTTT. Translated, it gives CATSRETARLDRMNTEAFF.